Here is one T cell receptor (beta chain) with its context. The entry originates in a study of blood T cell repertoires in COVID-19. Study in general: There were acute and convalescent COVID-19 samples, and they came from the United States, Italy and Spain. The cDNA or gDNA used as material had been derived from T cells, B-cell-depleted T cells, or PBMCs.

Original methodology: By means of reference gene primer amplification, nucleated cell counts were estimated. Profiled with immunoSEQ multiplex PCR; TCRdb holds only in-frame clones, not every one. The DNA was the basis for D and trimming; V, J and clone size are from that table. The repertoire holds about 190,000 clones, with around 80% as singletons. The sequenced sample was peripheral blood. This TCR was sampled from a woman in her 50s with acute or convalescent COVID-19.

CDR3 residues: CASSLSPNQPQHF. CDR3 coding DNA: TGTGCCAGCAGCTTAAGCCCGAATCAGCCCCAGCATTTT. V usage is TRBV5-6 and J usage is TRBJ1-5; D unclear. The germline V gene encodes CDR1 SGHDT and CDR2 YYEEEE. V lost 2 bases, J lost 4 bases, and 7 bases lay in between. There are 13 residues in the CDR3.